This T cell receptor (beta chain) was found in a study of a mutant IDH1 vaccine in newly diagnosed glioma. Study as a whole: Administration of eight vaccinations to patients took place in weeks 1, 3, 5, 7, 11, 15, 19, 23. Mean patient age was around 40 years; 62.5% were male and around 38% female.

Germline assignment: CDR1 SNHLY and CDR2 FYNNEI. The CDR3 length is 13 residues. V shed 7 bases and J shed 0 bases, with 9 bases lying between them. The data were produced by immunoSEQ multiplex PCR, yet TCRdb's version contains in-frame clones alone and is incomplete. The table has over 35,000 clones, around 81% seen once; the top ten hold 4% to 6%. This clone came up a few times. Its antigen is not identified. Noted time point: week 23, last vaccination. Every single dose of the vaccine, 300 ug of mutant IDH1 20-mer peptide, came with topical imiquimod. The astrocytomas were IDH1-mutant, ATRX-negative, and WHO grade 3 or 4.

The chain joins TRBV2 to TRBJ1-1; D is undetermined. The source was PBMCs, collected from a glioma patient whose treatment included an IDH1 peptide vaccine. This TCR was sampled from a man aged 40-55 years with glioma. Written as DNA, the CDR3 is TGTGCCAGCAAGGGCAGCTTGAACACTGAAGCTTTCTTT. It translates to CASKGSLNTEAFF. Full variable domain (missing parts from reference TRBV2 and TRBJ1-1): EPEVTQTPSHQVTQMGQEVILRCVPISNHLYFYWYRQILGQKVEFLVSFYNNEISEKSEIFDDQFSVERPDGSNFTLKIRSTKLEDSAMYFCASKGSLNTEAFFGQGTRLTVV.